Listed below are T cell receptor beta chains from one sample, sequenced in a study of blood T cell repertoires in COVID-19. TCRdb's table, derived via immunoSEQ multiplex PCR, lists solely in-frame clones and lacks some. Of fewer than 200,000 clones listed, about 85% are singletons. Specimen: peripheral blood. The receptor set was obtained from a man in his 60s who had recovered from COVID-19. Both conserved end residues are part of each CDR3. Each record gives: J gene, V gene, D gene, CDR3 protein, CDR3 DNA. D genes are given only for firm matches.

J gene: TRBJ1-2; V gene: TRBV24-1; D gene: TRBD1; CDR3 protein: CATSPGQGNYGYTF; CDR3 DNA: TGTGCCACCAGCCCGGGACAGGGTAACTATGGCTACACCTTC
J gene: TRBJ1-2; V gene: TRBV2; D gene: .; CDR3 protein: CASSEEQGNYGYTF; CDR3 DNA: TGTGCCAGCAGTGAAGAACAGGGTAACTATGGCTACACCTTC
J gene: TRBJ2-7; V gene: TRBV7-9; D gene: .; CDR3 protein: CASSQGSGEQYF; CDR3 DNA: TGTGCCAGCAGTCAGGGGAGTGGCGAGCAGTACTTC
J gene: TRBJ2-3; V gene: TRBV7-2; D gene: .; CDR3 protein: CASSWIGGADTQYF; CDR3 DNA: TGTGCCAGCAGCTGGATCGGAGGGGCAGATACGCAGTATTTT
J gene: TRBJ2-1; V gene: TRBV6-5; D gene: TRBD1; CDR3 protein: CASSSGQVLSYNEQFF; CDR3 DNA: TGTGCCAGCAGTTCGGGACAGGTTTTATCCTACAATGAGCAGTTCTTC
J gene: TRBJ2-3; V gene: TRBV2; D gene: .; CDR3 protein: CASRLTDTQYF; CDR3 DNA: TGTGCCAGCAGACTCACAGATACGCAGTATTTT
J gene: TRBJ1-4; V gene: TRBV7-2; D gene: .; CDR3 protein: CASSLTRPHEKLFF; CDR3 DNA: TGTGCCAGCAGCTTGACGAGGCCTCATGAAAAACTGTTTTTT
J gene: TRBJ2-3; V gene: TRBV4-1; D gene: .; CDR3 protein: CASSQDDGGLDTQYF; CDR3 DNA: TGCGCCAGCAGCCAAGATGACGGAGGGCTGGATACGCAGTATTTT
J gene: TRBJ2-7; V gene: TRBV6-6; D gene: .; CDR3 protein: CASRQSSYEQYF; CDR3 DNA: TGTGCCAGCAGACAGAGCTCCTACGAGCAGTACTTC
J gene: TRBJ2-1; V gene: TRBV6-1; D gene: TRBD2; CDR3 protein: CASSGTSGLSYNEQFF; CDR3 DNA: TGTGCCAGCAGTGGCACTAGCGGCCTCTCCTACAATGAGCAGTTCTTC
J gene: TRBJ2-1; V gene: TRBV11-2; D gene: .; CDR3 protein: CASSPRWAGEQFF; CDR3 DNA: TGTGCCAGCAGCCCCCGTTGGGCCGGTGAGCAGTTCTTC
J gene: TRBJ2-1; V gene: TRBV24-1; D gene: TRBD2; CDR3 protein: CATSDTGLAGQFF; CDR3 DNA: TGTGCCACCAGTGATACCGGACTAGCGGGGCAGTTCTTC
J gene: TRBJ2-2; V gene: TRBV15; D gene: TRBD1; CDR3 protein: CATSTGTGFFNTGELFF; CDR3 DNA: TGTGCCACCAGCACCGGGACAGGGTTCTTCAACACCGGGGAGCTGTTTTTT